A selection of T cell receptor beta chains follows, all from one sample in a study of CD8+ T cells in alopecia areata. Profiling relied on immunoSEQ multiplex PCR, and the TCRdb table lists in-frame clones only, not all of them. The table has over 50,000 clones, more than 40% seen once. This specimen was CD8+ T cells sorted from blood, taken at week 0. These receptors originate from a human donor with alopecia areata. The CDR3 runs from the conserved cysteine through the conserved F or W. Fields, in order: V gene, clone size, J gene, D gene, CDR3 protein, CDR3 DNA. D genes are given only for firm matches. Clone size, where shown, is once, few, many, or a class for clones that have expanded.

TRBV30	-	TRBJ2-1	-	CAWSLSGPSYNEQFF	TGTGCCTGGAGTCTGAGCGGGCCTTCCTACAATGAGCAGTTCTTC
TRBV7-8	-	TRBJ2-7	TRBD2	CASSLASTGGYYEQYF	TGTGCCAGCAGCTTAGCGTCGACGGGAGGCTACTACGAGCAGTACTTC
TRBV29-1	few	TRBJ2-7	-	CSVLFKDKSYEQYF	TGCAGCGTTCTTTTTAAGGACAAGTCCTACGAGCAGTACTTC
TRBV6-5	few	TRBJ1-5	-	CASSLGEGNQPQHF	TGTGCCAGCAGTTTGGGGGAAGGGAATCAGCCCCAGCATTTT
TRBV4-3	few	TRBJ2-7	-	CASSLSRQGDREQYF	TGCGCCAGCAGCCTTTCTCGGCAGGGTGACCGCGAGCAGTACTTC
TRBV7-2	-	TRBJ2-4	TRBD1	CASSLRQGEDIQYF	TGTGCCAGCAGCTTAAGACAGGGCGAGGACATTCAGTACTTC
TRBV6-4	-	TRBJ2-1	TRBD2	CASSDAPSGRPTHEQFF	TGTGCCAGCAGTGACGCTCCTAGCGGGAGACCCACTCATGAGCAGTTCTTC
TRBV25-1	few	TRBJ2-7	-	CASSQQRGGSYEQYF	TGTGCCAGCAGCCAACAACGAGGGGGCTCCTACGAGCAGTACTTC
TRBV2	-	TRBJ2-7	TRBD2	CASSEAQLAGSYEQYF	TGTGCCAGCAGTGAAGCGCAATTAGCGGGCTCCTACGAGCAGTACTTC
TRBV30	-	TRBJ1-1	-	CAWGVNTEAFF	TGTGCCTGGGGGGTAAACACTGAAGCTTTCTTT
TRBV6-1	few	TRBJ1-4	TRBD1	CASSGQGANPGEKLFF	TGTGCCAGCAGTGGACAGGGGGCGAACCCGGGTGAAAAACTGTTTTTT
TRBV30	-	TRBJ2-7	TRBD2	CAWSVASGYEQYF	TGTGCCTGGAGTGTAGCTAGCGGCTACGAGCAGTACTTC
TRBV9	many	TRBJ2-7	-	CASSVTSNGEQYF	TGTGCCAGCAGCGTAACTAGCAACGGCGAGCAGTACTTC
TRBV13	-	TRBJ2-2	TRBD2	CASSYGGWTGELFF	TGTGCCAGCAGCTACGGGGGGTGGACCGGGGAGCTGTTTTTT
TRBV29-1	-	TRBJ1-1	-	CSVEVGGSKAFF	TGCAGCGTTGAGGTAGGGGGGTCTAAAGCTTTCTTT
TRBV4-1	few	TRBJ2-1	-	CASSHITGEQFF	TGCGCCAGCAGCCATATAACTGGTGAGCAGTTCTTC
TRBV29-1	-	TRBJ2-7	-	CSVEMDSQSYEQYF	TGCAGCGTTGAAATGGATAGTCAGTCCTACGAGCAGTACTTC
TRBV29-1	few	TRBJ2-7	-	CSVGVGEQYF	TGCAGCGTTGGGGTAGGCGAGCAGTACTTC
TRBV7-8	-	TRBJ2-1	-	CASSATSYSYNEQFF	TGTGCCAGCAGCGCCACTAGCTACTCCTACAATGAGCAGTTCTTC
TRBV6-5	few	TRBJ2-1	TRBD2	CASSSSGSSYNEQFF	TGTGCCAGCAGTTCTAGCGGGAGCTCCTACAATGAGCAGTTCTTC
TRBV5-1	once	TRBJ2-7	TRBD1	CASSLQTGASYEQYF	TGCGCCAGCAGCTTACAAACAGGGGCTTCCTACGAGCAGTACTTC
TRBV11-2	-	TRBJ2-2	TRBD2	CASLSTSGKVGELFF	TGTGCCAGCTTGAGCACTAGCGGGAAGGTCGGGGAGCTGTTTTTT
TRBV15	-	TRBJ1-5	-	CATSIWGPNQPQHF	TGTGCCACCAGCATATGGGGCCCCAATCAGCCCCAGCATTTT
TRBV5-4	-	TRBJ1-2	-	CASSLRANSGYGYTF	TGTGCCAGCAGCTTGAGGGCGAATTCGGGCTATGGCTACACCTTC
TRBV9	-	TRBJ1-1	-	CASSDAGSPDAFF	TGTGCCAGCAGCGACGCCGGCTCCCCCGACGCTTTCTTT
TRBV14	-	TRBJ1-1	-	CASSQQGQGLNTEAFF	TGTGCCAGCAGCCAACAGGGCCAGGGGTTGAACACTGAAGCTTTCTTT
TRBV29-1	-	TRBJ2-7	-	CSVEHPGGGSYEQYF	TGCAGCGTTGAACACCCCGGGGGCGGGTCCTACGAGCAGTACTTC